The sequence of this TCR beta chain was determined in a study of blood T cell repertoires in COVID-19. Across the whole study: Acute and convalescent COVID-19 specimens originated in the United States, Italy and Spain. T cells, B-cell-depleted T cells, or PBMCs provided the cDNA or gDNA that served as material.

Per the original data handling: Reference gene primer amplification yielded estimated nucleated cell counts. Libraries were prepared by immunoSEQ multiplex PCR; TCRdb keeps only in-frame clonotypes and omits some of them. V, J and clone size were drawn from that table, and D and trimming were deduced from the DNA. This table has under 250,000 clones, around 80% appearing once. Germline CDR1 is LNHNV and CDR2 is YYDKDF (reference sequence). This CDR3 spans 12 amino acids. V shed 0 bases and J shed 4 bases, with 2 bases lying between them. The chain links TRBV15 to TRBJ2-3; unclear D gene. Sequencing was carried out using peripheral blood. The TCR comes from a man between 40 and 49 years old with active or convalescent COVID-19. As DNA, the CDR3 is TGTGCCACCAGCAGAGACTCAGATACGCAGTATTTT. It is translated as CATSRDSDTQYF.